What follows are 11 T cell receptor beta chains derived from one specimen sequenced in a study of human T cells and chemical hapten exposure. MiXCR, applied by TCRdb to the RACE reads, yields one record per CDR3 protein. The sample consists of 35,000 to 45,000 distinct CDR3 sequences, about 8.9% of them appearing once. Indicated time point: patch test 2, 6 weeks after DPC sensitization. Treatment noted: therapeutic diphenylcyclopropenone sensitization with weekly scalp DPC. The sample consisted of whole blood, taken in connection with sensitization to the hapten diphenylcyclopropenone (DPC). The source of these receptors is a woman between 40 and 55 years old with alopecia areata. Some clones in this sample may be carry-over from other donors' samples.

This clonotype was found a few times. This sequence joins TRBV21-1 and TRBJ2-7; the table's D call of TRBD2 was not tested on the DNA. TRBV21-1 is deemed a pseudogene. This CDR3 comprises 15 residues. In nucleotides, the CDR3 is TGTGCCAGCAGCCAACTAGCGGGGGGATCTTACGAGCAGTACTTC. It is translated as CASSQLAGGSYEQYF.

This clonotype was detected ten times or more. The junction and the germline gene differ at one end; a read error may be behind it. V gene TRBV3-1 combines with J gene TRBJ2-1; 11 nucleotides agree with TRBD2. CDR3 length: 15 residues. Germline V CDR1 and CDR2: LGHDT, YNNKEL (reference sequence). The CDR3 protein is CASRQASGGYNEQFF. The CDR3, as DNA: TGTGCCAGCAGACAAGCTAGCGGGGGGTACAATGAGCAGTTCTTC.

This clonotype was seen at least ten times. The chain couples TRBV20-1 to TRBJ2-1; tentatively, D is TRBD2 (6 bases). Germline-derived CDR1 and CDR2 are DFQATT and SNEGSKA (reference sequence). With 3 bases removed from V and 8 bases from J, the gap between germline ends came to 17 bases. The CDR3 totals 14 residues. The CDR3 DNA reads TGCAGTGCTAGGGGACTGGCTCCCCGGGATGAGCAGTTCTTC. Residues: CSARGLAPRDEQFF.

This clonotype was recorded at least ten times. V and J are TRBV11-2 and TRBJ2-7; D uncertain. Looked up from germline, CDR1 is SGHAT and CDR2 is FQNNGV. Between the trimmed V and J ends, which lost 1 base and 4 bases, there was a span of 5 bases. The CDR3 totals 12 residues. CDR3 sequence reads: CASSLASYEQYF. Written as DNA, the CDR3 is TGTGCCAGCAGCTTAGCAAGTTACGAGCAGTACTTC.

The chain recombines TRBV11-2 with TRBJ1-1, with D perhaps matching TRBD1 (5 bases). Trimming removed 2 bases from V and 3 bases from J, with 10 bases in between. Germline CDR1 SGHAT, CDR2 FQNNGV. The CDR3 has 14 amino acids. CDR3 residues: CASSLFLGDTEAFF. CDR3 coding DNA: TGTGCCAGCAGCTTATTCTTGGGGGACACTGAAGCTTTCTTT.

This clonotype showed up many times. The chain employs TRBV6-1 and TRBJ1-5; D remains ambiguous. Germline V CDR1 and CDR2: MNHNS, SASEGT. Trimming took 2 bases from V and 3 from J, leaving 5 bases between them. This CDR3 comprises 13 residues. The CDR3 sequence is CASSENVNQPQHF. Written as DNA, the CDR3 is TGTGCCAGCAGTGAAAATGTCAATCAGCCCCAGCATTTT.

This clonotype has just a few counts. V and J are TRBV5-1 and TRBJ2-7, with D possibly being TRBD1 (6 bases). The V end was cut by 4 bases, the J end by 4 bases, with 18 bases between. The CDR3 is made up of 15 amino acids. Germline CDR1 and CDR2: SGHRS and YFSETQ. In DNA form, the CDR3 reads TGCGCCAGCAGCCCTGACTGGGACACAGCGTACGAGCAGTACTTC. Translated: CASSPDWDTAYEQYF.

Ten or more counts support this clonotype. The J gene is TRBJ1-1, the V gene TRBV2; D unclear. The V end lost 7 bases, the J end lost 0 bases, and 12 bases lay between the germline ends. The CDR3 spans 14 residues. CDR1 SNHLY and CDR2 FYNNEI come from the germline V gene. The chain's CDR3 is CASTLGLMNTEAFF. CDR3 coding DNA: TGTGCCAGCACTTTAGGGCTCATGAACACTGAAGCTTTCTTT.

This clonotype was counted many times. In DNA, the CDR3 is TGTGCCAGCAGCCTTCCGGGCCTGCCCGGGGAGCTGTTTTTT. As protein: CASSLPGLPGELFF. The gene calls are TRBV6-5 and TRBJ2-2, with D unclear. Per the germline V gene, CDR1 is MNHEY and CDR2 is SVGAGI. The CDR3 has 14 residues. Trimming shortened V by 6 bases and J by 6 bases, and 14 bases separated the two germline ends.

This clonotype was detected ten times or more. The rearrangement joins TRBV6-6 to TRBJ1-2; D gene unclear. V shed 3 bases and J shed 10 bases, with 12 bases lying between them. This CDR3 region has 12 residues. Germline-derived CDR1 and CDR2 are MNHNY and SVGAGI (reference sequence). The CDR3, as DNA: TGTGCCAGCAGTTATAATGACAAAATCTACACCTTC. Translating gives CASSYNDKIYTF.

This clonotype appeared many times. The gene calls are TRBV5-4 and TRBJ1-3; no clear D. From germline, CDR1 is SGHNT and CDR2 YYREEE (reference sequence). The CDR3 extends over 17 amino acids. Deletions cut 0 bases from V and 0 bases from J, with 13 bases between. The CDR3 nucleotides read TGTGCCAGCAGCTTGGGAAACGGCAGGATCTCTGGAAACACCATATATTTT. This translates into CASSLGNGRISGNTIYF.